This T cell receptor (beta chain) derives from a study of shared clonotypes between healthy human individuals. General study points: Clonotypes which were not shared had lower generation probabilities than clonotypes that all four donors shared.

The CDR3 spans 17 residues. Trimming took 4 bases from V and 4 from J, leaving 22 bases between them. Germline V gives CDR1 SGDLS, CDR2 YYNGEE. This clone was recorded at least ten times. Its specificity is not known. Libraries were prepared by immunoSEQ multiplex PCR; TCRdb keeps only in-frame clonotypes and omits some of them. The data show around 1.1 million clones, roughly 74% seen once. The sequenced sample consisted of memory CD4+ T cells from PBMCs. This sample's subset: CD45RA-negative fraction. The clonotype was recovered from a man between 18 and 35 years old in good health. Some clones in this sample may be carry-over from other donors' samples. The chain uses TRBV9 and TRBJ2-3; TRBD1 or TRBD2 may be the D gene (5 bases each). The DNA for the CDR3 is TGTGCCAGCAGCCCCCCAACCCGGGGACCGACCCCAGATACGCAGTATTTT. Translation: CASSPPTRGPTPDTQYF. The full variable domain, with the rest looked up from reference TRBV9 and TRBJ2-3, is DSGVTQTPKHLITATGQRVTLRCSPRSGDLSVYWYQQSLDQGLQFLIQYYNGEERAKGNILERFSAQQFPDLHSELNLSSLELGDSALYFCASSPPTRGPTPDTQYFGPGTRLTVL.